These 11 T cell receptor beta chains were sequenced from one sample in a study of memory CD4+ T cells and cytomegalovirus serostatus. TCRdb keeps only in-frame clones here, not all; method: immunoSEQ multiplex PCR. The sample carries about 50,000 clones, around 74% recorded once. Single viable CD3+CD4+CD8-CD45RO+ cells were sorted as the memory CD4+ T cells. The sample taken for sequencing was memory CD4+ T cells from blood. These receptor sequences come from an adult in good health and CMV-seronegative.

The chain is built from TRBV9 and TRBJ1-5, with D perhaps TRBD1 (5 bases). Trimming stripped 0 bases from V and 6 bases from J, with 7 bases between. CDR3 length: 13 amino acids. From germline, CDR1 is SGDLS and CDR2 YYNGEE. CDR3 region: CASSVGDGQPQHF. CDR3 nucleotide sequence: TGTGCCAGCAGCGTAGGGGACGGTCAGCCCCAGCATTTT.

The chain has TRBV10-3 and TRBJ2-7, with a possible D match to TRBD2 (6 bases). V lost 10 bases and J 3 bases, leaving 16 bases between the germline ends. This CDR3 has 13 amino acids. Per germline, CDR1 ENHRY and CDR2 SYGVKD. CDR3 bases: TGTGCCAACTCAGGAGGGAGCCTCTACGAGCAGTACTTC. It yields the protein CANSGGSLYEQYF.

The chain links TRBV30 to TRBJ1-3; D is uncertain. V lost 2 bases to trimming and J lost 0 bases, with 14 bases between them. The CDR3 consists of 16 residues. Germline CDR1 is GTSNPN and CDR2 is SVGIG (reference sequence). DNA for the CDR3: TGTGCCTGGAGTCCCTTTGGACGGAACTCTGGAAACACCATATATTTT. This encodes CAWSPFGRNSGNTIYF.

This chain connects TRBV20-1 to TRBJ1-5, with D hard to call. Trimming pared 3 bases from V and 6 bases from J, leaving 6 bases between. The CDR3 has 11 amino acids. Germline assignment: CDR1 DFQATT and CDR2 SNEGSKA (reference sequence). CDR3 in DNA: TGCAGTGCTAGGGTTGGTCAGCCCCAGCATTTT. Protein product: CSARVGQPQHF.

The chain uses TRBV6-1 and TRBJ2-7; the match to TRBD1 covers 9 bases. Germline trimming cut 4 bases from V and 5 bases from J; bases unmatched to any gene: 3. From germline, CDR1 is MNHNS and CDR2 SASEGT. The CDR3 contains 13 residues. The CDR3 DNA sequence: TGTGCCAGCAGTGCTACAGGGGGCGACGAGCAGTACTTC. Its translation is CASSATGGDEQYF.

This clone was counted a single time. This sequence joins TRBV7-6 and TRBJ2-7; D is possibly TRBD1 (5 bases). Germline V gives CDR1 SGHVS, CDR2 FNYEAQ. V shed 3 bases and J shed 3 bases, with 6 bases lying between them. CDR3 length: 12 amino acids. The CDR3 sequence: CASSFQGYEQYF. CDR3 sequence (DNA): TGTGCCAGCAGCTTCCAGGGCTACGAGCAGTACTTC.

The chain uses TRBV7-3 and TRBJ2-3; 8 nucleotides match TRBD2. Germline-derived CDR1 and CDR2 are SGHTA and FQGTGA. Unmatched junction bases numbered 6, after V lost 1 base and J lost 3 bases. The CDR3 consists of 16 residues. The CDR3 DNA reads TGTGCCAGCAGCTTAATTCCGGGGGGGCAGACAGATACGCAGTATTTT. Its translation: CASSLIPGGQTDTQYF.

This clone is a singleton in its sample. V gene TRBV25-1 combines with J gene TRBJ2-1; 7 nucleotides align to TRBD2. CDR3 length equals 16 residues. CDR1 is MGHDK, CDR2 SYGVNS, per germline. The junction had 10 bases not matched to a gene; V was cut back by 3 bases and J by 5 bases. The DNA of the CDR3 is TGTGCCAGCAGTGATTCAGGACTAGTGGGCCACAATGAGCAGTTCTTC. Its translation: CASSDSGLVGHNEQFF.

This clone showed up just a few times. The rearrangement uses TRBV10-3 and TRBJ1-6; 7 nucleotides align to TRBD1. The V segment lost 3 bases and the J segment 8 bases; nucleotides outside the gene matches: 10. The CDR3 extends over 16 amino acids. The germline CDR1 and CDR2 sequences are ENHRY and SYGVKD. CDR3 in amino acids: CAISELAGGSHSPLHF. The CDR3 coding sequence is TGTGCCATCAGTGAATTGGCAGGGGGTTCACATTCACCCCTCCACTTT.

In its sample, this clone is medium-sized. The chain combines TRBV19 with TRBJ1-4, with D tentatively TRBD1 (6 bases). V lost 4 bases, J lost 6 bases, and 18 bases lay in between. Germline-derived CDR1 and CDR2 are LNHDA and SQIVND (reference sequence). This CDR3 comprises 16 residues. CDR3: CASSNRDSRGDEKLFF. As DNA, the CDR3 is TGTGCCAGTAGTAACAGGGATTCCCGTGGAGATGAAAAACTGTTTTTT.

This clone came up once. The genes are TRBV5-4 and TRBJ2-3; 9 bases are shared with TRBD2. Germline CDR1 SGHNT, CDR2 YYREEE (reference sequence). This CDR3 has 14 amino acids. V was pared by 5 bases and J by 2 bases, with 3 bases of the junction left unmatched. The CDR3: CASRSGGNTDTQYF. In DNA, the CDR3 is TGTGCCAGCAGGAGCGGGGGGAACACAGATACGCAGTATTTT. Complete variable domain (other parts from reference TRBV5-4 and TRBJ2-3): ETGVTQSPTHLIKTRGQQVTLRCSSQSGHNTVSWYQQALGQGPQFIFQYYREEENGRGNFPPRFSGLQFPNYSSELNVNALELDDSALYLCASRSGGNTDTQYFGPGTRLTVL.